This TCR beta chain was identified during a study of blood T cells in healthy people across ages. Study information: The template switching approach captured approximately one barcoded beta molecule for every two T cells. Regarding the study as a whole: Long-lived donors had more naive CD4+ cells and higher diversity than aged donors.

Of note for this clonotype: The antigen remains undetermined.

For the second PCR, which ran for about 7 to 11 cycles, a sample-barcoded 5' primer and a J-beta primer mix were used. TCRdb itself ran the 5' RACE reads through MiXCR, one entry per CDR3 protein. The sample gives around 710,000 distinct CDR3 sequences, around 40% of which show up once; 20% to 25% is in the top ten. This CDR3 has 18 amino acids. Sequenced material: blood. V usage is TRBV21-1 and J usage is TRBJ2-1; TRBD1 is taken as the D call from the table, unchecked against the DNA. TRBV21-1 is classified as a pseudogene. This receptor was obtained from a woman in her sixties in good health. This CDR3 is CASSKRFEGGNYNNEQFF. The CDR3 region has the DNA TGTGCCAGCAGCAAACGTTTTGAAGGGGGGAACTACAACAATGAGCAGTTCTTC.